Each of the 27 T cell receptor beta chains below was sequenced from the same sample in a study of T cells expressing NK-cell markers. TCRdb re-analyzed the 5' RACE reads; it lists each CDR3 protein once, without DNA. The repertoire table contains some 390,000 distinct CDR3 sequences. Sequenced input: blood T cells: a sorted CD56 or NKG2C T cell subset, CD4+ or CD8+ T cells, or bulk PBMC T cells (not recorded which). These receptors originate from a woman aged 50 to 60 in good health.

The chain carries TRBV11-3 and TRBJ2-3; TCRdb's assignment of TRBD2 cannot be checked, as there is no DNA. Germline lookup yields CDR1 SGHNT and CDR2 YENEEA. The CDR3 is 21 amino acids. The CDR3 protein is CASSLSRRILAGPRGTDTQYF.

CDR3 sequence: CASSVGSNNEQFF. The V gene is TRBV9, the J gene TRBJ2-1. The CDR3 is 13 amino acids. The germline CDR1 and CDR2 sequences are SGDLS and YYNGEE.

The J gene is TRBJ2-1, the V gene TRBV4-1; TCRdb proposes TRBD2, but this gene call is untestable without DNA. Germline CDR1 MGHRA, CDR2 YSYEKL. The CDR3 has 16 residues. This chain's CDR3 is CASSQSPSGSPNEQFF.

CDR3 in amino acids: CASSGTGEAGYF. The genes are TRBV28 and TRBJ2-7; TCRdb proposes TRBD1, but this gene call is untestable without DNA. The CDR3 consists of 12 residues. The V gene's germline CDR1 is MDHEN and CDR2 SYDVKM.

The chain is built from TRBV14 and TRBJ2-1; TCRdb outputs TRBD1, but without DNA this stays unchecked. CDR3 size: 15 residues. Germline-derived CDR1 and CDR2 are SGHDN and FVKESK. The CDR3: CASSQALGRGPEQFF.

The genes are TRBV6-1 and TRBJ2-4; the D call of TRBD1 rests on TCRdb alone, since no DNA is present to check it. The CDR3 extends over 18 amino acids. CDR1 and CDR2 from the germline V gene are MNHNS and SASEGT. The CDR3 reads CASRVSPQRGRGKNIQYF.

The V call is TRBV5-4, the J call TRBJ2-1; the D call of TRBD2 rests on TCRdb alone, since no DNA is present to check it. Germline V gene sequence: CDR1 SGHNT, CDR2 YYREEE (reference sequence). This CDR3 contains 13 residues. The CDR3: CATAELASNEQFF.

The chain has TRBV7-7 and TRBJ2-1. Germline lookup yields CDR1 SSHAT and CDR2 FNYEAQ (reference sequence). CDR3 size: 13 residues. The CDR3 protein is CASSLRVGNEQFF.

The V call is TRBV24-1, the J call TRBJ1-1. This CDR3 has 15 amino acids. Looked up from germline, CDR1 is KGHDR and CDR2 is SFDVKD. The CDR3 is CATSEFRASNTEAFF.

The chain combines TRBV29-1 with TRBJ2-1; the D gene TCRdb calls, TRBD1, cannot be checked with no DNA. The CDR3 consists of 15 residues. CDR1 is SQVTM and CDR2 is ANQGSEA in the germline V gene. CDR3 amino acids: CSVEGGDRGYNEQFF.

J is TRBJ2-1 and V is TRBV7-2; the TCRdb D gene call, TRBD2, has no DNA to confirm it. The CDR3 consists of 16 residues. In germline, CDR1 is SGHTA, CDR2 FQGNSA. The CDR3 sequence: CASSLVASGPYNEQFF. Variable domain in full (rest from reference TRBV7-2 and TRBJ2-1): GAGVSQSPSNKVTEKGKDVELRCDPISGHTALYWYRQSLGQGLEFLIYFQGNSAPDKSGLPSDRFSAERTGGSVSTLTIQRTQQEDSAVYLCASSLVASGPYNEQFFGPGTRLTVL.

This CDR3 is CASSYGRAGVGNEQFF. The rearrangement uses TRBV12-3 or TRBV12-4 and TRBJ2-1; TCRdb returns TRBD2, unconfirmable since there is no DNA. This CDR3 has 16 amino acids.

This chain uses TRBV11-2 with TRBJ2-3; no DNA is available, so the TRBD2 call from TCRdb remains unchecked. The germline CDR1 and CDR2 sequences are SGHAT and FQNNGV. The CDR3 sequence is 17 residues long. Here the CDR3 reads CASSLDLGGKLGSTQYF. Together with reference TRBV11-2 and TRBJ2-3, the CDR3 gives the full variable domain: EAGVAQSPRYKIIEKRQSVAFWCNPISGHATLYWYQQILGQGPKLLIQFQNNGVVDDSQLPKDRFSAERLKGVDSTLKIQPAKLEDSAVYLCASSLDLGGKLGSTQYFGPGTRLTVL.

The chain links TRBV20-1 to TRBJ1-2. The CDR3 totals 14 residues. Germline-derived CDR1 and CDR2 are DFQATT and SNEGSKA (reference sequence). The CDR3: CSARDATLNYGYTF.

V usage is TRBV10-1 and J usage is TRBJ1-2. The germline V gene has CDR1 WNHNN and CDR2 SYGVQD (reference sequence). The CDR3 loop spans 13 amino acids. CDR3: CASSESHNYGYTF.

V is TRBV14 and J is TRBJ1-1. This CDR3 is built from 13 residues. Germline assignment: CDR1 SGHDN and CDR2 FVKESK. The CDR3 sequence is CASSPRLNTEAFF.

This chain links TRBV11-3 with TRBJ2-4; TCRdb's assignment of TRBD2 cannot be checked, as there is no DNA. CDR1 is SGHNT, CDR2 YENEEA, per germline. This CDR3 region has 15 residues. The CDR3 sequence is CASRETGTSGEFQYF.

This chain connects TRBV12-3 or TRBV12-4 to TRBJ1-3. The CDR3 contains 13 residues. The CDR3 spells CASSQGGGNTIYF.

The V gene is TRBV11-2, the J gene TRBJ2-5; TCRdb picks TRBD1, but there is no DNA to check that call. Per germline, CDR1 SGHAT and CDR2 FQNNGV. The CDR3 length is 16 residues. The chain's CDR3 is CASSLVWGIWPETQYF.

This sequence joins TRBV9 and TRBJ1-4; TCRdb's D call, TRBD1, is unchecked because there is no DNA. This CDR3 spans 14 amino acids. Germline assignment: CDR1 SGDLS and CDR2 YYNGEE. The CDR3 loop reads CASSEGTGNEKLFF.

The rearrangement joins TRBV5-5 to TRBJ1-1. The CDR3 runs 16 residues. Germline V gene data show CDR1 as SGHKS and CDR2 as YYEKEE (reference sequence). CDR3 loop: CASSLGAASMNTEAFF.

V and J are TRBV29-1 and TRBJ2-1; with no DNA, the TCRdb D assignment of TRBD2 cannot be verified. Per the germline V gene, CDR1 is SQVTM and CDR2 is ANQGSEA. The CDR3 is 13 amino acids. CDR3 sequence reads: CSVVDSGRNEQFF.

The V call is TRBV9, the J call TRBJ2-7; TCRdb indicates TRBD1, and absent DNA this call remains unverified. The germline CDR1 and CDR2 sequences are SGDLS and YYNGEE. The CDR3 runs to 14 residues. The CDR3 reads CASSKGGDNYEQYF. The full variable domain, with the rest looked up from reference TRBV9 and TRBJ2-7, is DSGVTQTPKHLITATGQRVTLRCSPRSGDLSVYWYQQSLDQGLQFLIQYYNGEERAKGNILERFSAQQFPDLHSELNLSSLELGDSALYFCASSKGGDNYEQYFGPGTRLTVT.

The CDR3 is CASSQRPNYGYTF. This chain joins TRBV14 and TRBJ1-2. Per the germline V gene, CDR1 is SGHDN and CDR2 is FVKESK. CDR3 size: 13 residues.

The chain is built from TRBV9 and TRBJ1-4; TCRdb picks TRBD1, but there is no DNA to check that call. The CDR3 runs 15 residues. Germline loops: CDR1 SGDLS, CDR2 YYNGEE. CDR3 protein: CASSVGGTGGEKLFF.

The chain is built from TRBV25-1 and TRBJ1-2. The CDR3 totals 13 residues. The V gene's germline CDR1 is MGHDK and CDR2 SYGVNS. The CDR3: CASPTTGIYGYTF.

This chain links TRBV11-2 with TRBJ2-2; the D gene TCRdb calls, TRBD2, cannot be checked with no DNA. Per germline, CDR1 SGHAT and CDR2 FQNNGV. CDR3 length: 15 amino acids. The CDR3 sequence: CASSPGLPNTGELFF.